The clone carrying this T cell receptor (beta chain) was detected ten times or more. Its cognate antigen is unknown. The germline V and J ends were trimmed by 5 bases and 0 bases, with 5 bases remaining between them. Germline V gene lookup returns CDR1 SNHLY and CDR2 FYNNEI. The CDR3 extends over 13 amino acids. All sequencing subjects had displayed CD8+CD57+ cell expansion on flow cytometry. The enrolled patients all had severe acquired aplastic anemia. Patients had received no therapy at the time of blood sampling. Profiling that covered TCR beta VDJ and CDR3 relied on genomic DNA as its template. In TCRdb, the reads were re-called with MiXCR into one record per CDR3 protein. The sample comprises 150,000 to 200,000 distinct CDR3 sequences, roughly 43% of which are singletons, and about 1% rests with the top ten. This sample stems from a study of CD8+CD57+ T cells in acquired aplastic anemia. Regarding the study as a whole: About 29 shared CD8+ CDR3s appeared highly expressed within patients' immunodominant clones. The CD8+ Simpson's diversity of patients and controls was not significantly different.

The J gene is TRBJ1-5, the V gene TRBV2, with D unresolved. Material: sorted CD4+, CD8+, or CD8+CD57+ T cells (not recorded which) from PBMCs. The sequence derives from a human donor with aplastic anemia. CDR3 coding DNA: TGTGCCAGCAGTCCCTATAGCAATCAGCCCCAGCATTTT. It is translated as CASSPYSNQPQHF.